This TCR beta chain was sequenced during a study of CD8+CD57+ T cells in acquired aplastic anemia. The study profiled TCR beta VDJ and CDR3 using genomic DNA as template. TCRdb itself ran the reads through MiXCR, one entry per CDR3 protein. The sample has some 42,000 distinct CDR3 sequences; roughly two thirds are singletons. This CDR3 has 12 residues. V was clipped by 3 bases and J by 1 base, with 2 bases between them. In germline, CDR1 is KGHDR, CDR2 SFDVKD. The specimen sequenced was sorted CD4+, CD8+, or CD8+CD57+ T cells (not recorded which) from PBMCs. The clonotype comes from a human donor in good health, serving as a control. This chain uses TRBV24-1 with TRBJ1-1; D remains ambiguous. The CDR3 sequence is CATSDGNTEAFF. CDR3 bases: TGTGCCACCAGTGATGGGAACACTGAAGCTTTCTTT.